Listed below are T cell receptor beta chains from one sample, sequenced in a study of preoperative IRX-2 immunotherapy in early breast cancer. Only in-frame clones appear in the TCRdb table, and some are missing; sequencing was by immunoSEQ multiplex PCR. The sample records under 15,000 clones, approximately 90% being singletons. Sampling was done from a patient treated with IRX-2 immunotherapy. These TCRs come from a human donor with breast cancer. Both conserved end residues are part of each CDR3. The D gene is left open where the match is weak. Rows may omit the clone size; those that give it use once, few, many or a size class.

D gene	V gene	clone size	J gene	CDR3 DNA	CDR3 protein
-	TRBV18	few	TRBJ1-1	TGTGCCAGCTCACCACCGCAGAACACTGAAGCTTTCTTT	CASSPPQNTEAFF
-	TRBV5-1	-	TRBJ1-1	TGCGCCAGCAGCTTGGAGGGAATGAACACTGAAGCTTTCTTT	CASSLEGMNTEAFF
-	TRBV19	-	TRBJ1-2	TGTGCCAGTAGTCCGTCGCTCCGGAACTATGGCTACACCTTC	CASSPSLRNYGYTF
-	TRBV15	few	TRBJ1-3	TGTGCCACCAGCAGAGAGAGGCTTCCAGGGTCCGGAAACACCATATATTTT	CATSRERLPGSGNTIYF
-	TRBV25-1	-	TRBJ1-4	TGTGCCAGCAGTGAATATCCTGAAAAACTGTTTTTT	CASSEYPEKLFF
TRBD2	TRBV5-6	-	TRBJ2-3	TGTGCCAGCAGCTTGGGCGGGGGGGCCTTCGATACGCAGTATTTT	CASSLGGGAFDTQYF
-	TRBV7-2	-	TRBJ1-4	TGTGCCAGCAGCGGATTTCAGGGGCCTAATGAAAAACTGTTTTTT	CASSGFQGPNEKLFF
-	TRBV21-1	-	TRBJ2-1	TGTGCCAGCAGCAAAGTCAGGAATCAGGACAGGGGGCCCTACAATGAGCAGTTCTTC	CASSKVRNQDRGPYNEQFF
-	TRBV19	-	TRBJ1-1	TGTGCCAGTAGCCCCTCCGGACAGATTAACACTGAAGCTTTCTTT	CASSPSGQINTEAFF
-	TRBV4-2	-	TRBJ1-1	TGTGCCAGCAGCCACGAGCAGGGTATCGTAGCTGAAGCTTTCTTT	CASSHEQGIVAEAFF
-	TRBV18	-	TRBJ2-1	TGTGCCAGCTCACCACCTGTAAACAATGAGCAGTTCTTC	CASSPPVNNEQFF
TRBD1	TRBV6-1	-	TRBJ1-4	TGTGCCAGCAGTGGGGGACAGCTGGGCGAAAAACTGTTTTTT	CASSGGQLGEKLFF
TRBD2	TRBV6-6	-	TRBJ2-1	TGTGCCAGCAGCCCCTCTAGCGGGGTATTCGACAATGAGCAGTTCTTC	CASSPSSGVFDNEQFF
-	TRBV27	-	TRBJ2-7	TGTGCCAGCAGTTTAAATGGGGATCGCGGTGAGCAGTACTTC	CASSLNGDRGEQYF
-	TRBV6-5	once	TRBJ1-1	TGTGCCAGCAGTTACGGCCAAGGGTCAATGAACACTGAAGCTTTCTTT	CASSYGQGSMNTEAFF
TRBD1	TRBV4-2	-	TRBJ1-5	TGTGCCAGCAGCCAAGGGAAAGGGCAGGGGGCATGGAATCAGCCCCAGCATTTT	CASSQGKGQGAWNQPQHF
-	TRBV4-2	-	TRBJ2-1	TGTGCCAGCAGCCAGGGTACATCACCCTCCTACAATGAGCAGTTCTTC	CASSQGTSPSYNEQFF
TRBD1	TRBV28	-	TRBJ1-5	TGTGCCAGCATAGGGGGACAGGGCTATAGCAATCAGCCCCAGCATTTT	CASIGGQGYSNQPQHF
TRBD2	TRBV5-5	-	TRBJ2-3	TGTGCCAGCAGCATCGAACTAGCGGGGGGGAGAGATACGCAGTATTTT	CASSIELAGGRDTQYF
TRBD1	TRBV30	-	TRBJ1-2	TGTGCCTGGAGTACAGGGACAGGGTCTAACTATGGCTACACCTTC	CAWSTGTGSNYGYTF
-	TRBV27	once	TRBJ2-2	TGTGCCAGCAGTTTATCGCGGCACAACACCGGGGAGCTGTTTTTT	CASSLSRHNTGELFF
-	TRBV14	large	TRBJ1-5	TGTGCCAGCAGCCATTCCGGTCAGCCCCAGCATTTT	CASSHSGQPQHF
TRBD1	TRBV30	-	TRBJ1-2	TGTGCCTGGACTACAGGGGGGTATCGCTACACCTTC	CAWTTGGYRYTF
-	TRBV6-5	-	TRBJ1-5	TGTGCCAGCAGTTGGCGCAGGGCGGGTCAGCCCCAGCATTTT	CASSWRRAGQPQHF
-	TRBV18	-	TRBJ2-1	TGTGCCAGCTCACCCCCCCAACAGGGATACAATGAGCAGTTCTTC	CASSPPQQGYNEQFF
-	TRBV18	once	TRBJ2-4	TGTGCCAGCTCTCCGCCGATCAGAGGGCTGAGGGAATTTGGCAAAAACATTCAGTACTTC	CASSPPIRGLREFGKNIQYF
-	TRBV2	once	TRBJ2-1	TGTGCCAGCAGTGGCAATGAGCAGTTCTTC	CASSGNEQFF
-	TRBV29-1	-	TRBJ1-2	TGCAGCGTTGGACAGGCCCAGGGTGGCTACACCTTC	CSVGQAQGGYTF
TRBD1	TRBV4-1	once	TRBJ1-1	TGCGCCAGCAGCCAACCCGCCAGGGGGCCTATGAACACTGAAGCTTTCTTT	CASSQPARGPMNTEAFF
TRBD1	TRBV5-8	-	TRBJ1-6	TGTGCCAGCACCACAACAGGGGGCCGTTCACCCCTCCACTTT	CASTTTGGRSPLHF
TRBD2	TRBV30	once	TRBJ2-2	TGTGCCTGGAGTGTTACGGGGGGGCTGAGAACCGGGGAGCTGTTTTTT	CAWSVTGGLRTGELFF
TRBD1	TRBV19	-	TRBJ1-4	TGTGCCAGTAGTAGAAACCCGGACAGGAAAAAACTGTTTTTT	CASSRNPDRKKLFF
-	TRBV7-9	-	TRBJ1-1	TGTGCCCCCGGGGGCAGGCCCACTGAAGCTTTCTTT	CAPGGRPTEAFF
-	TRBV5-1	-	TRBJ2-1	TGCGCCAGCAGCATAGATGGGGAGAGTTACAATGAGCAGTTCTTC	CASSIDGESYNEQFF
-	TRBV4-2	-	TRBJ1-1	TGTGCCAGCAGCCAAGAAGGCGGAGGTCAGAGAACTGAAGCTTTCTTT	CASSQEGGGQRTEAFF
-	TRBV5-5	-	TRBJ1-3	TGTGCCAGCAGCTCCCTAGGGGGGAGCAGCTCTGGAAACACCATATATTTT	CASSSLGGSSSGNTIYF
-	TRBV27	-	TRBJ2-3	TGTGCCAGCAGTTTAGCAGGTGCCCCAGATACGCAGTATTTT	CASSLAGAPDTQYF
TRBD1	TRBV14	-	TRBJ1-2	TGTGCCAGCAGCCAAGATTTGACAGGGCTCTTCGGCTATGGCTACACCTTC	CASSQDLTGLFGYGYTF
-	TRBV6-5	-	TRBJ1-1	TGTGCCAGCAGTTACTCGAGGGGGGTAGCTTTCTTT	CASSYSRGVAFF
TRBD1	TRBV5-8	once	TRBJ1-6	TGTGCCAGCAGCACCGGGACAGTTTATAATTCACCCCTCCACTTT	CASSTGTVYNSPLHF
-	TRBV7-3	-	TRBJ1-1	TGTGCCAGCAGCTTAAGCCCCATGAACACTGAAGCTTTCTTT	CASSLSPMNTEAFF
-	TRBV2	-	TRBJ2-3	TGTGCCGGTACTAGCACAGATACGCAGTATTTT	CAGTSTDTQYF
TRBD1	TRBV6-1	-	TRBJ2-7	TGTGCCAGCAGGGGGACAGGGGTAGGGGAGCAGTACTTC	CASRGTGVGEQYF
TRBD1	TRBV5-4	once	TRBJ1-2	TGTGCCAGCAGCTGGAGGGGGCCCCTAGGTGGCTACACCTTC	CASSWRGPLGGYTF
TRBD1	TRBV28	-	TRBJ1-4	TGTGCCAGCAGTCCCAGTGTCCAGGGGGGCCTGTTTTTT	CASSPSVQGGLFF
TRBD2	TRBV6-1	-	TRBJ2-1	TGTGCCAGCAGTGTGCGCCCTGCTCGACTAGCGGGGTTGAAGTTCTTC	CASSVRPARLAGLKFF